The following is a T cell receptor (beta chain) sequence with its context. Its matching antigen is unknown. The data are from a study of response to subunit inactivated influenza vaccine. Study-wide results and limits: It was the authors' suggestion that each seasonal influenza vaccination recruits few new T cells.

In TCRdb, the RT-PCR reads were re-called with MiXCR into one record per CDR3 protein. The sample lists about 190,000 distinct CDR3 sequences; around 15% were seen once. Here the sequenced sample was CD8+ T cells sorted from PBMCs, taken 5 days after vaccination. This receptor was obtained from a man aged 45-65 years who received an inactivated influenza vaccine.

CDR3: CASSQMAGGSAAYEQYF. Written as DNA, the CDR3 is TGTGCCAGCAGCCAAATGGCCGGGGGGAGTGCAGCCTACGAGCAGTACTTC. The rearrangement uses TRBV4-2 and TRBJ2-7; 7 bases are shared with TRBD2. CDR1 is LGHNA and CDR2 is YNFKEQ in the germline V gene. The CDR3 contains 17 residues. Germline trimming cut 2 bases from V and 2 bases from J; bases unmatched to any gene: 12.